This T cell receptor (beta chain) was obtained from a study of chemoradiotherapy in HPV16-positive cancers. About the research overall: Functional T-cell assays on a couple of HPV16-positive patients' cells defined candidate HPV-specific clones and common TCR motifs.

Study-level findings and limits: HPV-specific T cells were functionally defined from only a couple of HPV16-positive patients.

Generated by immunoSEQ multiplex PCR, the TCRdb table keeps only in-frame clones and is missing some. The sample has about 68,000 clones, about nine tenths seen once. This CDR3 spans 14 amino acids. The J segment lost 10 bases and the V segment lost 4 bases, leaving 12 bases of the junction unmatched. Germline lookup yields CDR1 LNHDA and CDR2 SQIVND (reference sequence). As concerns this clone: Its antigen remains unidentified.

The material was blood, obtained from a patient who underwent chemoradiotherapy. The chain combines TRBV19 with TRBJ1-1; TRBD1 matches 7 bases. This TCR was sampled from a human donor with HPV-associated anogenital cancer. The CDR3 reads CASSTDRVAVTAFF. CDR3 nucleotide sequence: TGTGCCAGTAGTACCGACAGGGTGGCGGTAACAGCTTTCTTT.